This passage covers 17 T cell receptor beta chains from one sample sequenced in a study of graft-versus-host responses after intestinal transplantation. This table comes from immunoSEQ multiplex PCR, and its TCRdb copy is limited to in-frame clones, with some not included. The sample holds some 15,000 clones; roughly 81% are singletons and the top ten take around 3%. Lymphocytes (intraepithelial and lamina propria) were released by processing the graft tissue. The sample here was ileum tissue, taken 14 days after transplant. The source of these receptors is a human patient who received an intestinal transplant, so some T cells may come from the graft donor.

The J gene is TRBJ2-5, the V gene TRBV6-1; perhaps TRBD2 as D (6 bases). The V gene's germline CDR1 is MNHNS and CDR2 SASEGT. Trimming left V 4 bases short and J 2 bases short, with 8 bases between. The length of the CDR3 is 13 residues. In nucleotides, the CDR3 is TGTGCCAGCAGTGGGGACTTTCAAGAGACCCAGTACTTC. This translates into CASSGDFQETQYF.

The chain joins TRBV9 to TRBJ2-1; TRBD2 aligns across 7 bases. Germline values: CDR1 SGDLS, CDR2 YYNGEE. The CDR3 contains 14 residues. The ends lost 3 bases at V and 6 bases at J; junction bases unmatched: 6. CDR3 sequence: CASSAGGSVNEQFF. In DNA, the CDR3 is TGTGCCAGCAGCGCGGGCGGGAGCGTCAATGAGCAGTTCTTC.

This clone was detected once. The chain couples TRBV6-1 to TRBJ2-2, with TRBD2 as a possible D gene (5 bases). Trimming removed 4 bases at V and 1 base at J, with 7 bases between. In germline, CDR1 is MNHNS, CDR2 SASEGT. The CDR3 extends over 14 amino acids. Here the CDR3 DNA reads TGTGCCAGCAGTGCTCGGGAGAACACCGGGGAGCTGTTTTTT. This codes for CASSARENTGELFF.

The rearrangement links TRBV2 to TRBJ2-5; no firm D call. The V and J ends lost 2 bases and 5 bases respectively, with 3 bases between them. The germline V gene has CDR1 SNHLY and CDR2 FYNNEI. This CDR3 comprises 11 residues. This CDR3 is CASSELETQYF. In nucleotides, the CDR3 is TGTGCCAGCAGTGAATTGGAGACCCAGTACTTC.

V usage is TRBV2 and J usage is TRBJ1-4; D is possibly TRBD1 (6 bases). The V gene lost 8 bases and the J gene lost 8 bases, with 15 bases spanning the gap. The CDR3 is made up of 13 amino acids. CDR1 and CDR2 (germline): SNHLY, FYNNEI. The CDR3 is CASRGGLREKLFF. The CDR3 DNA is TGTGCCAGCCGAGGGGGGCTAAGGGAAAAACTGTTTTTT.

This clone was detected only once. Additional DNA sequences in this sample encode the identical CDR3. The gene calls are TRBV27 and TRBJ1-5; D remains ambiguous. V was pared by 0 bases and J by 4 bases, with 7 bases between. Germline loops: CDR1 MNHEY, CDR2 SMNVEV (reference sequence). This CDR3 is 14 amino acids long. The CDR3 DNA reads TGTGCCAGCAGTTTATCGGGCGGGAATCAGCCCCAGCATTTT. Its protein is CASSLSGGNQPQHF.

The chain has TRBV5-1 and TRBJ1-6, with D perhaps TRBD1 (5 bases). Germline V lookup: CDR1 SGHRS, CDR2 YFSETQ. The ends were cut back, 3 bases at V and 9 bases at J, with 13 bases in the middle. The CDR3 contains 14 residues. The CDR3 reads CASSSGGKSSPLHF. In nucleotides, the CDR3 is TGCGCCAGCAGCTCTGGGGGTAAATCTTCACCCCTCCACTTT.

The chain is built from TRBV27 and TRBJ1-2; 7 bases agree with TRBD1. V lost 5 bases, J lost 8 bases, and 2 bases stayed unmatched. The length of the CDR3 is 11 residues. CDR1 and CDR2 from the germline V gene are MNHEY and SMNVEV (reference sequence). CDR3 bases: TGTGCCAGCAGTCAAGGGGGCGGCTACACCTTC. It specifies CASSQGGGYTF.

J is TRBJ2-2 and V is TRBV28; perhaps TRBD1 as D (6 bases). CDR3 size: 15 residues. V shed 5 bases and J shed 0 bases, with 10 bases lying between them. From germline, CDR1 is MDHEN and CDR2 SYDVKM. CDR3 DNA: TGTGCCAGCAGTACAGGGTCCGCGAACACCGGGGAGCTGTTTTTT. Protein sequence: CASSTGSANTGELFF.

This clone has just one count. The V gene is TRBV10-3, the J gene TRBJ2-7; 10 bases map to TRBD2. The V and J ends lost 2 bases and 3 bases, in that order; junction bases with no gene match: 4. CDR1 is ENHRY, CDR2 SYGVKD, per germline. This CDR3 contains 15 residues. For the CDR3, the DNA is TGTGCCATCAGTGAGCGGACTAGCGGTAACTACGAGCAGTACTTC. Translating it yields CAISERTSGNYEQYF.

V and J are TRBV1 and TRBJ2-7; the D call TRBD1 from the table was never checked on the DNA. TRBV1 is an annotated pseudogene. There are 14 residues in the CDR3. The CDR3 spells CTNPTPGQNFEQYF. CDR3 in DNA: TGCACCAACCCTACTCCGGGACAAAATTTCGAGCAGTACTTC.

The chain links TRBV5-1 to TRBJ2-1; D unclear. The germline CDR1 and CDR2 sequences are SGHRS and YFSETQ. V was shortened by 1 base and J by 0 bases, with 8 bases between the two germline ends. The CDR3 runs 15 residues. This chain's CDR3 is CASSLSLSSYNEQFF. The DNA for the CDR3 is TGCGCCAGCAGCTTGAGCCTGAGCTCCTACAATGAGCAGTTCTTC.

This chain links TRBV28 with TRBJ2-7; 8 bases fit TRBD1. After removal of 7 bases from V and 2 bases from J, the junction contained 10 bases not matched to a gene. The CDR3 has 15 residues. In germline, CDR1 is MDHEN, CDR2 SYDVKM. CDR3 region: CASTMAGQATYEQYF. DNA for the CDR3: TGTGCCAGCACTATGGCGGGACAGGCGACCTACGAGCAGTACTTC.

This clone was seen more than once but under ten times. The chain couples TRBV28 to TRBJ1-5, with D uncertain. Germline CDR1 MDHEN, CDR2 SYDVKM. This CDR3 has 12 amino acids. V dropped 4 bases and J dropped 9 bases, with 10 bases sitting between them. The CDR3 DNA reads TGTGCCAGCAGTTGGCCGTCCGGGCCCCAGCATTTT. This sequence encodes CASSWPSGPQHF.

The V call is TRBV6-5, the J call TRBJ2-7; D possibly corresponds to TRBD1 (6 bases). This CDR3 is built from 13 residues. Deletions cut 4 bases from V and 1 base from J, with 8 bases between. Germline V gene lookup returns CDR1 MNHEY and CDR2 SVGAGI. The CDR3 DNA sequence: TGTGCCAGCAGTTTTGGACAGTCCTACGAGCAGTACTTC. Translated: CASSFGQSYEQYF.

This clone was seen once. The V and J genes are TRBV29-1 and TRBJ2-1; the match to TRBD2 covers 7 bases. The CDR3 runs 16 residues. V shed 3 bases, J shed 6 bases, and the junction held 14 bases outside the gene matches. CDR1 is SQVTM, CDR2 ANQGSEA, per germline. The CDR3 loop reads CSVEGPTSSLGNEQFF. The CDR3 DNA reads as TGCAGCGTTGAGGGGCCGACTAGCTCTTTAGGCAATGAGCAGTTCTTC.

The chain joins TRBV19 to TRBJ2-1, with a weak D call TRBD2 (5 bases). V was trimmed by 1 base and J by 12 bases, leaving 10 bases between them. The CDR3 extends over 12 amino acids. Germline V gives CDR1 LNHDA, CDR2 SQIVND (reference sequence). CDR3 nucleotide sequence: TGTGCCAGTAGTATAGGAGGGTCGGCGCAGTTCTTC. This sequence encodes CASSIGGSAQFF. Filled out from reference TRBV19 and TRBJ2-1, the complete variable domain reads DGGITQSPKYLFRKEGQNVTLSCEQNLNHDAMYWYRQDPGQGLRLIYYSQIVNDFQKGDIAEGYSVSREKKESFPLTVTSAQKNPTAFYLCASSIGGSAQFFGPGTRLTVL.